This TCR beta chain was recorded in a study of blood T cell repertoires in COVID-19. Study summary: The samples span acute and convalescent COVID-19 from the United States, Italy and Spain. Sources were T cells, B-cell-depleted T cells, or PBMCs; the material itself was cDNA or gDNA.

The CDR3 totals 15 residues. Germline V gives CDR1 SGHRS, CDR2 YFSETQ. The V and J ends lost 2 bases and 2 bases, in that order; junction bases with no gene match: 5. Authors' analysis steps: Reference gene primers were amplified, and this amplification served to estimate nucleated cell counts. Data came from immunoSEQ multiplex PCR; TCRdb stores just in-frame clones and leaves some out. D and trimming were read from the DNA, whereas the V and J calls and clone size are those reported in that table. This table holds about 190,000 clones, 90% found once. The count of this clone is one. V and J are TRBV5-1 and TRBJ2-3; 7 positions agree with TRBD2. Sequencing was performed on peripheral blood. The sequence derives from a man between 50 and 59 years old with acute or convalescent COVID-19. The CDR3 DNA follows: TGCGCCAGCAGCTTAGTAAGCGGGGCCACAGATACGCAGTATTTT. Its protein is CASSLVSGATDTQYF.